Below are 29 T cell receptor beta chains sequenced from a single sample in a study of OX40 agonist ivuxolimab in advanced cancers. TCRdb's copy holds only in-frame clones and misses some; the assay was immunoSEQ multiplex PCR. The data hold around 83,000 clones, with 88% observed a single time. This sample comprised CD4+ or CD8+ T cells sorted from blood, obtained in a trial of the OX40 agonist ivuxolimab. The receptors were sampled from an adult with an advanced solid tumor such as melanoma, head and neck, liver or kidney cancer.

V gene TRBV5-1 combines with J gene TRBJ2-3, with D possibly being TRBD2 (5 bases). From germline, CDR1 is SGHRS and CDR2 YFSETQ. CDR3 length: 15 residues. Between the trimmed V and J ends, which lost 0 bases and 3 bases, there was a span of 11 bases. The CDR3 region is CASSLAEGRTDTQYF. The DNA for the CDR3 is TGCGCCAGCAGCTTGGCCGAGGGTAGAACAGATACGCAGTATTTT.

In its sample, this clone was seen once. The V and J genes are TRBV9 and TRBJ2-1; 11 nucleotides align to TRBD2. Germline CDR1 reads SGDLS; CDR2 reads YYNGEE. There are 18 residues in the CDR3. The junction had 5 bases not matched to a gene; V was cut back by 0 bases and J by 0 bases. The chain's CDR3 is CASSVGLAGQVSYNEQFF. The CDR3 DNA reads TGTGCCAGCAGCGTAGGACTAGCGGGACAAGTCTCCTACAATGAGCAGTTCTTC. Supplemented by reference TRBV9 and TRBJ2-1, the full variable domain reads DSGVTQTPKHLITATGQRVTLRCSPRSGDLSVYWYQQSLDQGLQFLIQYYNGEERAKGNILERFSAQQFPDLHSELNLSSLELGDSALYFCASSVGLAGQVSYNEQFFGPGTRLTVL.

The chain uses TRBV23-1 and TRBJ1-6, with D possibly TRBD1 on 5 matching bases. TRBV23-1 is assigned to the ORF class and has an uncertain function. The CDR3 has 14 residues. V shed 2 bases and J shed 6 bases, with 8 bases lying between them. CDR3 nucleotides: TGCGCCAGCAGTCAAAGACAGTTTAATTCACCCCTCCACTTT. As protein: CASSQRQFNSPLHF.

The CDR3 reads CSARDAGGQYF. CDR3 DNA: TGCAGTGCTAGAGATGCCGGGGGCCAGTACTTC. The genes are TRBV20-1 and TRBJ2-5; D may be TRBD2 (6 bases). CDR1 and CDR2 (germline): DFQATT, SNEGSKA (reference sequence). V lost 0 bases, J lost 10 bases, and 9 bases lay in between. This CDR3 spans 11 amino acids.

This clone was seen a handful of times. This chain connects TRBV19 to TRBJ1-5, with 7 positions matching TRBD1. V was clipped by 6 bases and J by 3 bases; unmatched bases: 5. The CDR3 has 14 residues. Germline V lookup: CDR1 LNHDA, CDR2 SQIVND (reference sequence). CDR3 coding DNA: TGTGCCAGTAGCAAAGGACAGGACAATCAGCCCCAGCATTTT. Translated: CASSKGQDNQPQHF.

V usage is TRBV19 and J usage is TRBJ2-6; 9 bases map to TRBD1. The CDR3 spans 17 residues. CDR1 is LNHDA, CDR2 SQIVND, per germline (reference sequence). V dropped 6 bases and J dropped 1; count of bases not matched to a gene: 7. Here the CDR3 reads CASSGGQGVSGANVLTF. In DNA, the CDR3 is TGTGCCAGTAGCGGGGGACAGGGAGTGTCTGGGGCCAACGTCCTGACTTTC.

The chain recombines TRBV10-3 with TRBJ2-3; 10 bases align to TRBD2. Germline V lookup: CDR1 ENHRY, CDR2 SYGVKD. The CDR3 sequence is 16 residues long. Trimming removed 8 bases from V and 0 bases from J; junction bases left unmatched: 8. The CDR3 reads CAIGRTSGVSTDTQYF. CDR3 coding DNA: TGTGCCATCGGTCGGACTAGCGGAGTCAGCACAGATACGCAGTATTTT.

This chain links TRBV19 with TRBJ1-5; possibly TRBD1 for D (5 bases). Germline-derived CDR1 and CDR2 are LNHDA and SQIVND (reference sequence). This CDR3 is built from 13 residues. The germline V and J ends were trimmed by 1 base and 7 bases, with 8 bases remaining between them. The CDR3 loop reads CASSIGTSQPQHF. The CDR3 DNA is TGTGCCAGTAGTATAGGGACATCACAGCCCCAGCATTTT.

The genes are TRBV23-1 and TRBJ1-4, with TRBD1 as a possible D gene (6 bases). TRBV23-1 is an open reading frame whose function is uncertain. V was trimmed by 3 bases and J by 8 bases, leaving 25 bases between them. CDR3 length: 18 amino acids. The CDR3: CASSHRGGDFPSWEKLFF. Written as DNA, the CDR3 is TGCGCCAGCAGTCATAGAGGGGGGGACTTCCCCTCGTGGGAAAAACTGTTTTTT.

V is TRBV9 and J is TRBJ2-5; TRBD2 aligns across 9 bases. J lost 4 bases, V lost 0 bases, and 10 bases had no gene match. This CDR3 spans 17 amino acids. CDR1 and CDR2 from the germline V gene are SGDLS and YYNGEE. Here the CDR3 DNA reads TGTGCCAGCAGCGTAGGGACTAGCGTTCAGGAAGGAGAGACCCAGTACTTC. Translation: CASSVGTSVQEGETQYF.

This CDR3 is CASSFEGTSDSYEQYF. The CDR3, as DNA: TGTGCCAGCAGTTTTGAGGGGACTAGCGACTCCTACGAGCAGTACTTC. The gene calls are TRBV28 and TRBJ2-7, with TRBD2 matching over 10 bases. Germline CDR1 reads MDHEN; CDR2 reads SYDVKM. The trim removed 3 bases at V and 0 bases at J, leaving 5 bases unmatched. The CDR3 has 16 amino acids.

Worth noting for this clone: At one end, the junction sequence differs from germline, possibly due to a read error. The gene calls are TRBV27 and TRBJ2-1, with unresolved D. The CDR3 is 12 amino acids. Germline CDR1 reads MNHEY; CDR2 reads SMNVEV (reference sequence). CDR3 DNA sequence: TGTGCCAGCAGTTTATTTTCTCCCTACCTGCTCTTC. This gives the protein CASSLFSPYLLF.

This clone was counted once. V usage is TRBV28 and J usage is TRBJ2-5; 7 bases map to TRBD2. Trimming removed 2 bases from V and 5 bases from J; junction bases left unmatched: 11. This CDR3 has 16 amino acids. Germline CDR1 is MDHEN and CDR2 is SYDVKM. The CDR3 nucleotides read TGTGCCAGCAGTTTAGGTTGGGGGGGGAGTGGGGAGACCCAGTACTTC. Its protein product is CASSLGWGGSGETQYF. The full variable domain, rest sourced from reference TRBV28 and TRBJ2-5, is DVKVTQSSRYLVKRTGEKVFLECVQDMDHENMFWYRQDPGLGLRLIYFSYDVKMKEKGDIPEGYSVSREKKERFSLILESASTNQTSMYLCASSLGWGGSGETQYFGPGTRLLVL.

This sequence joins TRBV6-5 and TRBJ2-1; 15 positions agree with TRBD2. Trimming took 0 bases from V and 9 from J; bases not matched to a gene: 3. Germline V gene data show CDR1 as MNHEY and CDR2 as SVGAGI. The CDR3 consists of 16 residues. CDR3 sequence reads: CASSYSGLAGGGEQFF. The CDR3 nucleotides are TGTGCCAGCAGTTACTCCGGACTAGCGGGAGGGGGTGAGCAGTTCTTC.

For the CDR3, the DNA is TGCAGCGCTGACAGCACAGATACGCAGTATTTT. This translates into CSADSTDTQYF. The chain combines TRBV29-1 with TRBJ2-3; D uncertain. CDR1 is SQVTM, CDR2 ANQGSEA, per germline. The CDR3 sequence is 11 residues long. V lost 7 bases to trimming and J lost 0 bases, with 5 bases between them.

The gene calls are TRBV18 and TRBJ1-1, with 7 bases lining up with TRBD1. This CDR3 region has 16 residues. With 0 bases clipped from V and 4 bases from J, the junction kept 8 bases outside the gene matches. CDR1 KGHSH and CDR2 LQKENI come from the germline V gene. The CDR3 loop is CASSPPVQGVVTEAFF. DNA of the CDR3: TGTGCCAGCTCACCACCGGTCCAGGGGGTCGTCACTGAAGCTTTCTTT.

This rearrangement joins TRBV5-4 to TRBJ2-2; 8 bases match TRBD2. With 0 bases clipped from V and 5 bases from J, the junction kept 6 bases outside the gene matches. Per the germline V gene, CDR1 is SGHNT and CDR2 is YYREEE (reference sequence). This CDR3 has 16 amino acids. CDR3 bases: TGTGCCAGCAGCTTGGGCGCGGGAGGAGGGACCGGGGAGCTGTTTTTT. The encoded protein is CASSLGAGGGTGELFF.

The chain couples TRBV4-1 to TRBJ2-3; D may be TRBD2 (6 bases). CDR1 and CDR2 (germline): MGHRA, YSYEKL. Trimming shortened V by 5 bases and J by 3 bases, and 21 bases separated the two germline ends. This CDR3 spans 17 amino acids. The CDR3 DNA sequence: TGCGCCAGCAGCTCCGCGCGACTAGTTAGGAAGACAGATACGCAGTATTTT. Protein: CASSSARLVRKTDTQYF.

V and J are TRBV5-4 and TRBJ2-5; 11 nucleotides match TRBD2. Trimming cost V 2 bases and J 2 bases; bases outside gene matches: 5. Germline V lookup: CDR1 SGHNT, CDR2 YYREEE (reference sequence). The CDR3 has 16 residues. This chain's CDR3 is CASSLEVAGGQETQYF. In DNA form, the CDR3 reads TGTGCCAGCAGCTTAGAAGTAGCGGGAGGGCAAGAGACCCAGTACTTC.

The CDR3 DNA sequence: TGTGCCAGCAGTTTTTCCGCAGAAACCGGGGAGCTGTTTTTT. It codes for CASSFSAETGELFF. The chain carries TRBV28 and TRBJ2-2; D not certain. V shed 3 bases and J shed 5 bases, with 10 bases lying between them. CDR1 and CDR2 (germline): MDHEN, SYDVKM. The CDR3 has 14 residues.

This clone was seen just once. This chain joins TRBV6-5 and TRBJ1-5; a possible D gene is TRBD1 (5 bases). Germline CDR1 MNHEY, CDR2 SVGAGI. Trimming took off 5 bases at V and 3 bases at J, with 8 bases between the two ends. There are 13 residues in the CDR3. The CDR3 protein is CASSGADNQPQHF. The DNA of the CDR3 is TGTGCCAGCAGTGGGGCAGACAATCAGCCCCAGCATTTT.

The chain recombines TRBV6-1 with TRBJ2-1; D is ambiguous. V lost 3 bases and J 5 bases, leaving 11 bases between the germline ends. CDR3 length: 14 amino acids. The germline V gene encodes CDR1 MNHNS and CDR2 SASEGT. The CDR3 sequence: CASSDWTVNNEQFF. The CDR3 region has the DNA TGTGCCAGCAGTGACTGGACGGTGAACAATGAGCAGTTCTTC.

The CDR3, as DNA: TGTGCCAGCAGCCCGACCGGGACAGGGAGTTTCAACACCATATATTTT. The encoded protein is CASSPTGTGSFNTIYF. V usage is TRBV7-8 and J usage is TRBJ1-3; 9 bases match TRBD1. The CDR3 is made up of 16 amino acids. Unmatched junction bases numbered 12, after V lost 5 bases and J lost 7 bases. Germline CDR1 SGHVS, CDR2 FQNEAQ.

The rearrangement uses TRBV7-2 and TRBJ2-1; D unresolved. This CDR3 is built from 13 residues. The germline V gene has CDR1 SGHTA and CDR2 FQGNSA. V lost 5 bases, J lost 4 bases, and 9 bases lay in between. This chain's CDR3 is CASSPQSYNEQFF. DNA of the CDR3: TGTGCCAGCAGCCCACAGAGTTACAATGAGCAGTTCTTC.

The rearrangement links TRBV7-6 to TRBJ2-3; D is ambiguous. Trimming removed 1 base at V and 1 base at J, with 3 bases between. The CDR3 spans 13 residues. Germline values: CDR1 SGHVS, CDR2 FNYEAQ. The CDR3 spells CASSLGGTDTQYF. The CDR3 coding sequence is TGTGCCAGCAGCTTAGGTGGCACAGATACGCAGTATTTT. Looking up the rest from reference TRBV7-6 and TRBJ2-3 gives the full variable domain: GAGVSQSPRYKVTKRGQDVALRCDPISGHVSLYWYRQALGQGPEFLTYFNYEAQQDKSGLPNDRFSAERPEGSISTLTIQRTEQRDSAMYRCASSLGGTDTQYFGPGTRLTVL.

The gene calls are TRBV19 and TRBJ2-3; D not resolved. The V gene lost 4 bases and the J gene lost 2 bases, with 13 bases spanning the gap. CDR3 length equals 15 residues. Germline V CDR1 and CDR2: LNHDA, SQIVND (reference sequence). The CDR3: CASSRGGSHTDTQYF. In DNA, the CDR3 is TGTGCCAGTAGTAGAGGCGGATCGCACACAGATACGCAGTATTTT. Together with reference TRBV19 and TRBJ2-3, the CDR3 gives the full variable domain: DGGITQSPKYLFRKEGQNVTLSCEQNLNHDAMYWYRQDPGQGLRLIYYSQIVNDFQKGDIAEGYSVSREKKESFPLTVTSAQKNPTAFYLCASSRGGSHTDTQYFGPGTRLTVL.

This clone showed up just a few times. The chain links TRBV19 to TRBJ1-5; no definite D call. Per the germline V gene, CDR1 is LNHDA and CDR2 is SQIVND (reference sequence). The CDR3 loop spans 13 amino acids. Trimming took 0 bases from V and 4 from J, leaving 4 bases between them. CDR3 DNA sequence: TGTGCCAGTAGTATAGAAGATAATCAGCCCCAGCATTTT. Its translation is CASSIEDNQPQHF.

CDR3: CASGEQGGHEKLFF. The CDR3 DNA follows: TGTGCCAGCGGAGAACAGGGAGGGCATGAAAAACTGTTTTTT. The V and J genes are TRBV28 and TRBJ1-4, with a tentative D call TRBD1 (6 bases). The CDR3 is made up of 14 amino acids. Trimming cost V 8 bases and J 6 bases, with 16 bases left between them. Germline V gene lookup returns CDR1 MDHEN and CDR2 SYDVKM.

This clone was counted a single time. This chain connects TRBV28 to TRBJ1-1; 10 bases map to TRBD1. This CDR3 is 15 amino acids long. Trimming took 5 bases from V and 4 from J; bases not matched to a gene: 7. CDR1 is MDHEN, CDR2 SYDVKM, per germline. The CDR3 nucleotides are TGTGCCAGCAGTGCCCCGACAGGGGGCAGCACTGAAGCTTTCTTT. Residues: CASSAPTGGSTEAFF.